The 18 T cell receptor beta chains listed next were all sequenced from one sample in a study of blood T cell repertoires in COVID-19. Clones were sequenced by immunoSEQ multiplex PCR, and TCRdb holds only the in-frame ones, with some missing. The sample records under 250,000 clones, roughly three quarters being singletons. Material: peripheral blood. These receptors all stem from a woman in her thirties or forties with COVID-19, enrolled during active disease.

This clone has more than one count but fewer than ten. The chain links TRBV7-9 to TRBJ1-5; D is unclear. Germline CDR1 is SEHNR and CDR2 is FQNEAQ (reference sequence). Trimming took 1 base from V and 3 from J, leaving 10 bases between them. The CDR3 has 15 residues. DNA of the CDR3: TGTGCCAGCAGCTTAGGACCCGGGTTCAATCAGCCCCAGCATTTT. Translation: CASSLGPGFNQPQHF.

The rearrangement uses TRBV9 and TRBJ2-3; D unresolved. Germline V CDR1 and CDR2: SGDLS, YYNGEE. V was trimmed by 4 bases and J by 4 bases, leaving 13 bases between them. This CDR3 has 14 residues. The CDR3 loop reads CASSTPLRADTQYF. As DNA, the CDR3 is TGTGCCAGCAGCACTCCACTCCGGGCAGATACGCAGTATTTT.

The chain links TRBV19 to TRBJ2-7; 10 bases align to TRBD1. After removal of 4 bases from V and 2 bases from J, the junction contained 8 bases not matched to a gene. Germline V CDR1 and CDR2: LNHDA, SQIVND (reference sequence). The CDR3 contains 16 residues. The CDR3 DNA sequence: TGTGCCAGTAGTACCTCGGGACAGGGGTCTCCCTACGAGCAGTACTTC. Its protein is CASSTSGQGSPYEQYF. Looking up the rest from reference TRBV19 and TRBJ2-7 gives the full variable domain: DGGITQSPKYLFRKEGQNVTLSCEQNLNHDAMYWYRQDPGQGLRLIYYSQIVNDFQKGDIAEGYSVSREKKESFPLTVTSAQKNPTAFYLCASSTSGQGSPYEQYFGPGTRLTVT.

The V gene is TRBV24-1, the J gene TRBJ2-1; 11 bases align to TRBD2. Unmatched junction bases numbered 1, after V lost 3 bases and J lost 7 bases. Germline CDR1 KGHDR, CDR2 SFDVKD. The CDR3 spans 14 residues. Here the CDR3 DNA reads TGTGCCACCAGTGATCGACTAGCGGGAAATGAGCAGTTCTTC. Translation: CATSDRLAGNEQFF.

As for this clone: This sample includes further DNA sequences coding for the same CDR3. The genes are TRBV19 and TRBJ2-3, with D possibly being TRBD2 (5 bases). Deletions cut 1 base from V and 1 base from J, with 6 bases between. CDR3 length equals 14 residues. Germline V gene data show CDR1 as LNHDA and CDR2 as SQIVND (reference sequence). CDR3 DNA: TGTGCCAGTAGTATAGCCGGGGGCACAGATACGCAGTATTTT. Its protein is CASSIAGGTDTQYF.

The chain joins TRBV27 to TRBJ1-3; TRBD1 matches at 9 bases. In germline, CDR1 is MNHEY, CDR2 SMNVEV (reference sequence). The CDR3 is made up of 19 amino acids. The V and J ends lost 6 bases and 2 bases, in that order; junction bases with no gene match: 17. The CDR3 nucleotides read TGTGCCAGCAGCTCCTTCGGGCGAATTACAGGGGGCCCTGGAAACACCATATATTTT. The encoded protein is CASSSFGRITGGPGNTIYF.

This clone was seen a handful of times. The chain joins TRBV7-8 to TRBJ2-3; D unresolved. The CDR3 has 18 residues. CDR1 is SGHVS, CDR2 FQNEAQ, per germline. V lost 1 base, J lost 0 bases, and 17 bases lay in between. CDR3 loop: CASSLVLTLTTSTDTQYF. CDR3 nucleotides: TGTGCCAGCAGCTTAGTACTGACGCTGACAACAAGCACAGATACGCAGTATTTT.

The rearrangement uses TRBV15 and TRBJ1-1; a possible D gene is TRBD1 (6 bases). CDR3 size: 14 residues. Germline CDR1 LNHNV, CDR2 YYDKDF (reference sequence). Trimming left V 4 bases short and J 4 bases short, with 13 bases between. DNA of the CDR3: TGTGCCACCAGCAACCCCAGAGGGGGCACTGAAGCTTTCTTT. This encodes CATSNPRGGTEAFF.

The chain recombines TRBV5-1 with TRBJ1-4; TRBD1 aligns across 9 bases. J gave up 7 bases and V 1 base, and 5 bases lay outside the gene matches. The CDR3 loop spans 15 amino acids. CDR1 and CDR2 (germline): SGHRS, YFSETQ. The CDR3 nucleotides are TGCGCCAGCAGCTTGTCTACAGGGGGCGGTGAAAAACTGTTTTTT. Translating gives CASSLSTGGGEKLFF.

This clone was observed a few times. This chain joins TRBV7-3 and TRBJ2-2; 8 bases fit TRBD2. This CDR3 is built from 17 residues. Germline V gives CDR1 SGHTA, CDR2 FQGTGA. Losses at the gene ends were 5 bases for V and 4 bases for J; bases not matched to a gene: 12. CDR3 coding DNA: TGTGCCAGCAGCCTCCTCCCGGGGGGGTGGGGCACCGGGGAGCTGTTTTTT. It codes for CASSLLPGGWGTGELFF. Full variable domain (remainder filled in from reference TRBV7-3 and TRBJ2-2): GAGVSQTPSNKVTEKGKYVELRCDPISGHTALYWYRQSLGQGPEFLIYFQGTGAADDSGLPNDRFFAVRPEGSVSTLKIQRTERGDSAVYLCASSLLPGGWGTGELFFGEGSRLTVL.

This chain connects TRBV4-3 to TRBJ2-3, with TRBD1 as a possible D gene (6 bases). The CDR3 is 15 residues long. CDR1 LGHNA and CDR2 YSLEER come from the germline V gene. Trimming stripped 4 bases from V and 6 bases from J, with 17 bases between. The CDR3 nucleotides are TGCGCCAGCAGCCTCTCGGACAGCTCCTTCGATACGCAGTATTTT. Residues: CASSLSDSSFDTQYF.

V is TRBV11-2 and J is TRBJ1-2, with unresolved D. The germline CDR1 and CDR2 sequences are SGHAT and FQNNGV. V lost 1 base and J 7 bases, leaving 10 bases between the germline ends. The CDR3 totals 13 residues. CDR3 DNA: TGTGCCAGCAGCTTAGTCCCCACGAGTGGCTACACCTTC. Residues: CASSLVPTSGYTF.

Only one count was recorded for this clone. The chain recombines TRBV3-1 (or the pseudogene TRBV3-2) with TRBJ2-7; 8 positions agree with TRBD1. V shed 4 bases, J shed 1 base, and the junction held 6 bases outside the gene matches. CDR3 length equals 15 residues. Germline CDR1 and CDR2: LGHDT and YNNKEL (reference sequence). CDR3 sequence: CASSLSGQASYEQYF. The DNA for the CDR3 is TGTGCCAGCAGCCTGTCGGGACAGGCATCCTACGAGCAGTACTTC.

The CDR3 sequence is CASSLPRGSSNTEAFF. The CDR3, as DNA: TGTGCCAGCAGTTTACCACGCGGGTCATCGAACACTGAAGCTTTCTTT. The chain carries TRBV14 and TRBJ1-1; D is uncertain. CDR1 and CDR2 (germline): SGHDN, FVKESK. This CDR3 is built from 16 residues. With 6 bases removed from V and 1 base from J, the gap between germline ends came to 18 bases.

The chain is built from TRBV6-5 and TRBJ2-7; the match to TRBD1 covers 10 bases. The CDR3 consists of 15 residues. Germline CDR1 reads MNHEY; CDR2 reads SVGAGI. J lost 5 bases, V lost 7 bases, and 11 bases had no gene match. The CDR3 spells CASTFYGTGVHEQYF. The CDR3, as DNA: TGTGCCAGCACCTTCTATGGGACAGGGGTGCACGAGCAGTACTTC.

The chain has TRBV25-1 and TRBJ2-6, with D tentatively TRBD1 (6 bases). Germline V gene lookup returns CDR1 MGHDK and CDR2 SYGVNS. This CDR3 comprises 15 residues. Deletions cut 10 bases from V and 2 bases from J, with 15 bases between. CDR3: CATSSPGAGANVLTF. The CDR3 DNA reads TGTGCCACCTCCTCCCCAGGGGCTGGGGCCAACGTCCTGACTTTC.

The V call is TRBV3-1 (or the pseudogene TRBV3-2), the J call TRBJ2-5; TRBD2 aligns across 15 bases. Trimming at V came to 5 bases and at J to 5 bases, leaving 9 bases not matched to a gene. Germline V gene sequence: CDR1 LGHDT, CDR2 YNNKEL (reference sequence). CDR3 length: 17 residues. CDR3 loop: CASSGLAGGPERETQYF. CDR3 sequence (DNA): TGTGCCAGCAGCGGACTAGCGGGGGGGCCTGAGCGGGAGACCCAGTACTTC.

The chain couples TRBV30 to TRBJ1-1; D is perhaps TRBD1 (5 bases). The CDR3 contains 14 residues. CDR1 GTSNPN and CDR2 SVGIG come from the germline V gene (reference sequence). V gave up 3 bases and J gave up 6 bases, with 17 bases separating them. The CDR3 bases are TGTGCCTGGAGCCCCTCAGGGAGGTTCGCTGAAGCTTTCTTT. Amino acid sequence: CAWSPSGRFAEAFF. Full variable domain (missing parts from reference TRBV30 and TRBJ1-1): SQTIHQWPATLVQPVGSPLSLECTVEGTSNPNLYWYRQAAGRGLQLLFYSVGIGQISSEVPQNLSASRPQDRQFILSSKKLLLSDSGFYLCAWSPSGRFAEAFFGQGTRLTVV.